Reported below is one T cell receptor (beta chain). Its cognate antigen is unknown. The germline V gene has CDR1 SGHRS and CDR2 YFSETQ. V shed 3 bases, J shed 0 bases, and the junction held 10 bases outside the gene matches. The CDR3 runs to 19 residues. This entry belongs to a study of cytomegalovirus exposure and HLA in healthy donors. Regarding the study as a whole: Researchers reported in a later analysis that a missense DCLRE1C variant was tied to TCR beta V- and J-gene trimming. Researchers reported in a later analysis that common viral pathogens appeared linked to several top clusters.

Amplification used 60 Vbeta primers and 13 Jbeta primers. Original processing methods: A later analysis tallied roughly 77 million unique TCR beta chains, 8.5 million to 11 million of them shared. Method: immunoSEQ multiplex PCR; TCRdb's copy keeps in-frame clones and lacks some. The V and J calls and clone size were taken over from that table, and D and trimming were inferred from the DNA. The table includes around 150,000 clones, 55% to 70% detected once. Sequenced material: PBMCs. This TCR came from a woman in her twenties or thirties in good health and CMV-seropositive. The chain links TRBV5-1 to TRBJ2-1; 12 bases align to TRBD2. CDR3 protein: CASSSGHPSGGASYNEQFF. CDR3 bases: TGCGCCAGCAGCTCGGGACACCCTAGCGGGGGGGCCTCCTACAATGAGCAGTTCTTC.